These T cell receptor beta chains were read from a single sample in a study of shared clonotypes between healthy human individuals. The method was immunoSEQ multiplex PCR; TCRdb's version includes in-frame clones alone and lacks a portion of them. The table shows 950,000 to 1,100,000 clones, with about 84% occurring only once. Sequencing was performed on memory CD4+ T cells from PBMCs. Every receptor here comes from a man aged 18 to 29 in good health. Some clones in this sample may be carry-over from other donors' samples. Each CDR3 is given with its conserved first and last residue. D genes are given only for firm matches. The size of a clone is reported for some rows only, either as once, few or many, or as a class for expanded clones.

TRBJ2-2,TRBV19,.,.,CASSSLATAGELFF,TGTGCCAGTAGTTCCCTAGCGACCGCCGGGGAGCTGTTTTTT
TRBJ2-4,TRBV4-1,.,TRBD2,CASSQPTSGVAKNIQYF,TGCGCCAGCAGCCAACCAACTAGCGGGGTAGCCAAAAACATTCAGTACTTC
TRBJ1-2,TRBV6-5,.,.,CASTDRPGAGRGYTF,TGTGCCAGCACTGATCGTCCGGGAGCGGGCCGCGGCTACACCTTC
TRBJ2-7,TRBV7-3,.,.,CASSPVVRYEQYF,TGTGCCAGCAGCCCAGTGGTTCGCTACGAGCAGTACTTC
TRBJ1-2,TRBV7-2,.,.,CASSLGTAYGYTF,TGTGCCAGCAGCTTAGGAACTGCCTATGGCTACACCTTC
TRBJ1-3,TRBV11-2,few,.,CASSSDSGNTIYF,TGTGCCAGCAGTTCGGACTCTGGAAACACCATATATTTT
TRBJ2-7,TRBV29-1,.,.,CSVASTYEQYF,TGCAGCGTTGCGTCCACCTACGAGCAGTACTTC
TRBJ2-7,TRBV2,.,.,CASSRDGSSYEQYF,TGTGCCAGCAGCCGGGACGGGAGCTCCTACGAGCAGTACTTC
TRBJ2-7,TRBV5-6,.,.,CASSLRPGYEQYF,TGTGCCAGCAGCCTCCGCCCCGGCTACGAGCAGTACTTC
TRBJ1-5,TRBV11-2,many,TRBD1,CASSLGAGGYQPQHF,TGTGCCAGCAGCTTAGGGGCAGGGGGCTATCAGCCCCAGCATTTT
TRBJ1-1,TRBV6-1,many,.,CASSGQPNTEAFF,TGTGCCAGCAGTGGGCAGCCGAACACTGAAGCTTTCTTT
TRBJ2-3,TRBV2,.,.,CASRIQGDTQYF,TGTGCCAGCAGAATCCAGGGTGATACGCAGTATTTT
TRBJ1-1,TRBV28,.,TRBD1,CASSRPDRAPPNTEAFF,TGTGCCAGCAGCCGACCAGACAGGGCGCCCCCGAACACTGAAGCTTTCTTT
TRBJ2-7,TRBV5-4,.,.,CANTVSYEQYF,TGTGCCAATACAGTCTCCTACGAGCAGTACTTC
TRBJ2-7,TRBV5-1,.,.,CASSLDPDTYYEQYF,TGCGCCAGCAGCTTGGACCCGGACACCTATTACGAGCAGTACTTC
TRBJ2-7,TRBV20-1,.,.,CSAGDIYEQYF,TGCAGTGCTGGGGACATTTACGAGCAGTACTTC
TRBJ2-5,TRBV4-2,.,.,CASSQNPRGRYETQYF,TGTGCCAGCAGCCAAAACCCCAGGGGTAGATACGAGACCCAGTACTTC
TRBJ2-5,TRBV5-4,.,TRBD2,CASSFRLAGRETQYF,TGTGCCAGCAGCTTTCGACTAGCGGGAAGAGAGACCCAGTACTTC
TRBJ1-5,TRBV15,.,.,CATSGRLPQGSNQPQHF,TGTGCCACCAGCGGACGGCTACCACAGGGAAGCAATCAGCCCCAGCATTTT
TRBJ2-2,TRBV5-1,.,.,CASGPTTGAGTGELFF,TGCGCCAGCGGACCGACTACAGGGGCGGGAACCGGGGAGCTGTTTTTT
TRBJ1-2,TRBV7-3,.,TRBD1,CASSLTGGPNYGYTF,TGTGCCAGCAGCCTAACAGGGGGACCTAACTATGGCTACACCTTC
TRBJ1-3,TRBV18,once,.,CASSPPTGLSGNTIYF,TGTGCCAGCTCACCACCGACAGGACTCTCTGGAAACACCATATATTTT
TRBJ2-3,TRBV12-5,few,.,CASAPEQAVDTQYF,TGTGCTAGTGCCCCGGAGCAGGCCGTCGATACGCAGTATTTT
TRBJ2-1,TRBV11-3,.,TRBD2,CASSLDYQRGTVGEQFF,TGTGCCAGCAGCTTAGATTACCAGCGGGGCACGGTGGGTGAGCAGTTCTTC
TRBJ2-3,TRBV7-3,few,.,CASSLSRTDTQYF,TGTGCCAGCAGCCTAAGCCGCACAGATACGCAGTATTTT
TRBJ2-1,TRBV18,few,TRBD1,CASSPKRGQGGAVGEQFF,TGTGCCAGCTCACCAAAAAGGGGACAGGGGGGCGCCGTCGGGGAGCAGTTCTTC
TRBJ1-1,TRBV28,.,.,CASSFLAGAPNTEAFF,TGTGCCAGCAGTTTTCTGGCGGGAGCACCGAACACTGAAGCTTTCTTT
TRBJ2-7,TRBV5-1,.,.,CASSPGTGTYEQYF,TGCGCCAGCAGCCCTGGGACGGGAACCTACGAGCAGTACTTC